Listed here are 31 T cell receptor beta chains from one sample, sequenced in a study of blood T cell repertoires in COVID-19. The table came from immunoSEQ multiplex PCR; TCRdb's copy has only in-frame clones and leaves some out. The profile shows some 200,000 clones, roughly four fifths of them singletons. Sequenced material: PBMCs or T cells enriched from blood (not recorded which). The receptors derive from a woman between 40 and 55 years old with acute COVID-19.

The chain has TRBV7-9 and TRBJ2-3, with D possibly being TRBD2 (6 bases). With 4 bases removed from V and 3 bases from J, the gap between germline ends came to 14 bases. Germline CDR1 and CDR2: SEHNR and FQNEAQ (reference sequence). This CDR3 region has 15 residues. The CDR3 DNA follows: TGTGCCAGCAGCTCCCCGGGACTTCTTACAGATACGCAGTATTTT. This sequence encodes CASSSPGLLTDTQYF.

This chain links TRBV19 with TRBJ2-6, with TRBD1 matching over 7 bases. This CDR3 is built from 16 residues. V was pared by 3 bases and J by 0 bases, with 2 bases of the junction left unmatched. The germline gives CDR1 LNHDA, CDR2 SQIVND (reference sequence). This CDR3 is CASSIWDSSGANVLTF. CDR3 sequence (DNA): TGTGCCAGTAGTATCTGGGACAGCTCTGGGGCCAACGTCCTGACTTTC. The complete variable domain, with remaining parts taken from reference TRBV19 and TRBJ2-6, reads DGGITQSPKYLFRKEGQNVTLSCEQNLNHDAMYWYRQDPGQGLRLIYYSQIVNDFQKGDIAEGYSVSREKKESFPLTVTSAQKNPTAFYLCASSIWDSSGANVLTFGAGSRLTVL.

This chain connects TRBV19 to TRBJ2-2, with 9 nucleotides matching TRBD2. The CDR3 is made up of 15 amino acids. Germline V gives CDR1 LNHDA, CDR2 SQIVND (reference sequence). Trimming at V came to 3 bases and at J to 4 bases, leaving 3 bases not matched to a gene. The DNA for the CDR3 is TGTGCCAGTAGTATCAGCGGGAGGCTCACCGGGGAGCTGTTTTTT. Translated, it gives CASSISGRLTGELFF.

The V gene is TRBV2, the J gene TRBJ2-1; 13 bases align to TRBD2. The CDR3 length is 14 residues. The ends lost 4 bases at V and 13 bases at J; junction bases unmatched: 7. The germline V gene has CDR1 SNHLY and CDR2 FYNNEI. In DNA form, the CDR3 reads TGTGCCAGCAGTGGAAGGACTAGCGGGGGTAGACAGTTCTTC. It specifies CASSGRTSGGRQFF. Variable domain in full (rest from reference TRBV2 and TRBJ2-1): EPEVTQTPSHQVTQMGQEVILRCVPISNHLYFYWYRQILGQKVEFLVSFYNNEISEKSEIFDDQFSVERPDGSNFTLKIRSTKLEDSAMYFCASSGRTSGGRQFFGPGTRLTVL.

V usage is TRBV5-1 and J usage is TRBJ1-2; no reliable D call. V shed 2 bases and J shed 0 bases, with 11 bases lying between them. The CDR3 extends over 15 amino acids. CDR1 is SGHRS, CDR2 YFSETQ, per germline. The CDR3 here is CASSFGLPPNYGYTF. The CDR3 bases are TGCGCCAGCAGCTTCGGACTACCGCCTAACTATGGCTACACCTTC.

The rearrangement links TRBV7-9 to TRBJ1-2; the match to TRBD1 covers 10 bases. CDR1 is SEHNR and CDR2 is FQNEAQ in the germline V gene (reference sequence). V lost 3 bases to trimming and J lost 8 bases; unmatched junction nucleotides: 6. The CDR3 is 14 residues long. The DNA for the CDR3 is TGTGCCAGCAGCTTCGCCGGGACAGGGGACGGCTACACCTTC. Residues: CASSFAGTGDGYTF. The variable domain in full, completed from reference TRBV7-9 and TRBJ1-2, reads DTGVSQNPRHKITKRGQNVTFRCDPISEHNRLYWYRQTLGQGPEFLTYFQNEAQLEKSRLLSDRFSAERPKGSFSTLEIQRTEQGDSAMYLCASSFAGTGDGYTFGSGTRLTVV.

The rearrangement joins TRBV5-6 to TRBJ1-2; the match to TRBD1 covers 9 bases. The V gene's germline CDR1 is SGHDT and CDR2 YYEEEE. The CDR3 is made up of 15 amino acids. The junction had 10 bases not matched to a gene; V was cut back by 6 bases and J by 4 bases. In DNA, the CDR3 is TGTGCCAGCACCTTCCGGGACAGGGCGGTCTATGGCTACACCTTC. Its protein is CASTFRDRAVYGYTF.

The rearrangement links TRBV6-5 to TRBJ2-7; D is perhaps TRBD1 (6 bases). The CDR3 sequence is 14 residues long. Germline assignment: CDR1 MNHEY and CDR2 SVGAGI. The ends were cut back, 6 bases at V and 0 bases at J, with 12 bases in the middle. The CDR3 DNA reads TGTGCCAGCAGACCCCGGGACACCTCCTACGAGCAGTACTTC. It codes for CASRPRDTSYEQYF.

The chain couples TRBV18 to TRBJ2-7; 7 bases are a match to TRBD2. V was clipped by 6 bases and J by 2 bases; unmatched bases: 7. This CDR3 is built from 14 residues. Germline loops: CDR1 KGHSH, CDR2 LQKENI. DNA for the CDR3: TGTGCCAGCTCGCTGACTAGCAGCACCTACGAGCAGTACTTC. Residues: CASSLTSSTYEQYF.

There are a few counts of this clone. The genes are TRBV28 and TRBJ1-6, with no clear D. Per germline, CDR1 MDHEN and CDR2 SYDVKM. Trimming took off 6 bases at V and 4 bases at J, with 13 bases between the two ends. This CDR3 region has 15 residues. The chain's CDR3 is CASSGRGSYNSPLHF. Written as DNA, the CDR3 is TGTGCCAGCAGCGGCCGCGGGTCGTATAATTCACCCCTCCACTTT.

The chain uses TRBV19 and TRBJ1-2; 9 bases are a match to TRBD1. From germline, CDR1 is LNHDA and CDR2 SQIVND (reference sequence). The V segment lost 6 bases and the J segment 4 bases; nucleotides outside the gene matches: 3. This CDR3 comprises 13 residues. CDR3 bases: TGTGCCAGTAGGGACAGGGGAGGCTATGGCTACACCTTC. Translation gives CASRDRGGYGYTF.

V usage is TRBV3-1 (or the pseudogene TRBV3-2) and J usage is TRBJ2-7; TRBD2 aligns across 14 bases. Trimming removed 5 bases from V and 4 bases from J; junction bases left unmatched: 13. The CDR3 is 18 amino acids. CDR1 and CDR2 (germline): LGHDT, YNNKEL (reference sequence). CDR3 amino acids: CASSSKGLAGVSPYEQYF. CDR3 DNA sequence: TGTGCCAGCAGCTCTAAGGGACTAGCGGGAGTTAGCCCTTACGAGCAGTACTTC.

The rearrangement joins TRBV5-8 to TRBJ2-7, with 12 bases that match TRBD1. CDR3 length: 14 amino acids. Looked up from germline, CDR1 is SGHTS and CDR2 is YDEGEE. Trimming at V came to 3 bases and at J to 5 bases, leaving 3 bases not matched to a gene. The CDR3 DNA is TGTGCCAGCAGCTCGGGACAGGGGGCCGACGAGCAGTACTTC. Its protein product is CASSSGQGADEQYF. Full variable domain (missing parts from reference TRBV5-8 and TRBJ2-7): EAGVTQSPTHLIKTRGQQATLRCSPISGHTSVYWYQQALGLGLQFLLWYDEGEERNRGNFPPRFSGRQFPNYSSELNVNALELEDSALYLCASSSGQGADEQYFGPGTRLTVT.

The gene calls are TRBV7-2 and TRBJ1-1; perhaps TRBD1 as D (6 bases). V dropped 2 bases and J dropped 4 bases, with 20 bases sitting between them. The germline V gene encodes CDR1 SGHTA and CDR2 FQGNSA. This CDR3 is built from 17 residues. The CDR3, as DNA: TGTGCCAGCAGCTTAAGACAGGTTGGGGGCTCTGGCACTGAAGCTTTCTTT. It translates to CASSLRQVGGSGTEAFF.

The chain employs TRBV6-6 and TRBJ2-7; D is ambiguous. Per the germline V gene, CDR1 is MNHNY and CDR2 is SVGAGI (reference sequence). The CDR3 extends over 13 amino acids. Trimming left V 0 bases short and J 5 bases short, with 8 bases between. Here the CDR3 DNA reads TGTGCCAGCAGTTACTCTTCGCAGAACGAGCAGTACTTC. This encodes CASSYSSQNEQYF.

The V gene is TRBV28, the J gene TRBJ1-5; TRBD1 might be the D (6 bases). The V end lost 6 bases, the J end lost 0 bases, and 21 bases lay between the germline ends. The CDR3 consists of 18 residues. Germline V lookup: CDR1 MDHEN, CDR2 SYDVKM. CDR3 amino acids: CASSKFSTGIYSNQPQHF. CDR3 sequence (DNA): TGTGCCAGCAGCAAATTTTCAACAGGGATCTATAGCAATCAGCCCCAGCATTTT.

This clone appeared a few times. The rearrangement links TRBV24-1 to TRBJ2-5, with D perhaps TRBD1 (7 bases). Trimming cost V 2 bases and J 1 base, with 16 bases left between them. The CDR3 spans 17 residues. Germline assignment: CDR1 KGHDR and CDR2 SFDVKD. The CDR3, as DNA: TGTGCCACCAGTGATTCTCACGGCGGGACAGTCCAAGAGACCCAGTACTTC. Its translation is CATSDSHGGTVQETQYF.

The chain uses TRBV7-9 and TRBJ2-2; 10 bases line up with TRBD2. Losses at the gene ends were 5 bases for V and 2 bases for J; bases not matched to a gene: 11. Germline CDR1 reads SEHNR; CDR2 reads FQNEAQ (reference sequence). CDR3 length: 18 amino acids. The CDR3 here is CASSLTMGLAQNTGELFF. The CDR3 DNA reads TGTGCCAGCAGCCTAACTATGGGACTAGCGCAAAACACCGGGGAGCTGTTTTTT.

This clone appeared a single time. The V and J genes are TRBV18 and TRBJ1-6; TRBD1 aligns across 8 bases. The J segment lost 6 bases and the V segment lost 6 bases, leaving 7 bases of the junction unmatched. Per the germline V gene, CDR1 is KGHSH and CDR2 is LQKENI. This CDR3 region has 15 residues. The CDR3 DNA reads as TGTGCCAGCTCCCTCCAGGGGGCCCTTAATTCACCCCTCCACTTT. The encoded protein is CASSLQGALNSPLHF.

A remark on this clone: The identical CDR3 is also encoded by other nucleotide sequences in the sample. The CDR3 sequence: CASSLAVSYEQYF. The CDR3 DNA sequence: TGCGCCAGCAGCTTGGCAGTCTCCTACGAGCAGTACTTC. The chain employs TRBV5-1 and TRBJ2-7; D is ambiguous. The length of the CDR3 is 13 residues. From germline, CDR1 is SGHRS and CDR2 YFSETQ. V was pared by 0 bases and J by 0 bases, with 4 bases between.

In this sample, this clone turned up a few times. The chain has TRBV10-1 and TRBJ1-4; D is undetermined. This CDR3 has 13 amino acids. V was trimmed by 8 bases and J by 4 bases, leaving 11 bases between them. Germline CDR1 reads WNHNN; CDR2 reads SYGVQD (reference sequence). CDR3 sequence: CASRAGLNEKLFF. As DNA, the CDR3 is TGCGCCAGCCGAGCGGGCCTTAATGAAAAACTGTTTTTT.

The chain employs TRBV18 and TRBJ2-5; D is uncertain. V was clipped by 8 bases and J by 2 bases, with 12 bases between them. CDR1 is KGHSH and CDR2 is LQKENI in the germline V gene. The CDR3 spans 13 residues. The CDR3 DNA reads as TGTGCCAGCGGCGACACAGCTCAAGAGACCCAGTACTTC. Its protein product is CASGDTAQETQYF.

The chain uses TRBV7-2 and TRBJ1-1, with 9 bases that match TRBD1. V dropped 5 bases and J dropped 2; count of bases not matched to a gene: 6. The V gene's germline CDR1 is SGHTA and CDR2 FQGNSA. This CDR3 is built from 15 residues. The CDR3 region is CASSRPGQGNTEAFF. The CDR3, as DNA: TGTGCCAGCAGCCGCCCGGGACAGGGCAACACTGAAGCTTTCTTT. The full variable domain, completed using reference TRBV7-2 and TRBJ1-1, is GAGVSQSPSNKVTEKGKDVELRCDPISGHTALYWYRQSLGQGLEFLIYFQGNSAPDKSGLPSDRFSAERTGGSVSTLTIQRTQQEDSAVYLCASSRPGQGNTEAFFGQGTRLTVV.

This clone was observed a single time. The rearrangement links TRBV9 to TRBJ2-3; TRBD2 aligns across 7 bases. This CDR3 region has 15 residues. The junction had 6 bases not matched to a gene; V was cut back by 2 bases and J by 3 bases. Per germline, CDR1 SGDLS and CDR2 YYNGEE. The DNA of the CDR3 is TGTGCCAGCAGCGTCTTAGCGGGTATAACAGATACGCAGTATTTT. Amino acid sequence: CASSVLAGITDTQYF.

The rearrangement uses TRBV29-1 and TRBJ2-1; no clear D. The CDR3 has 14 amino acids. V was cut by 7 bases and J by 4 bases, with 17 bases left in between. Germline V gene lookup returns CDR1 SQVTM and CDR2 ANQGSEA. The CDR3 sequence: CSAIDTSSYNEQFF. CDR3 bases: TGCAGCGCTATTGACACTTCAAGTTACAATGAGCAGTTCTTC.

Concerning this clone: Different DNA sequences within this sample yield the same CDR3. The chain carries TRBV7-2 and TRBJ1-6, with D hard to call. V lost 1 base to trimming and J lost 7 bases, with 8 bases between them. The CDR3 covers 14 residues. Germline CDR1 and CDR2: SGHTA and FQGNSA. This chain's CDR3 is CASSLESRNSPLHF. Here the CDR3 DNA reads TGTGCCAGCAGCTTAGAGAGCAGGAATTCACCCCTCCACTTT. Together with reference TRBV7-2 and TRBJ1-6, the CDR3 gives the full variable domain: GAGVSQSPSNKVTEKGKDVELRCDPISGHTALYWYRQSLGQGLEFLIYFQGNSAPDKSGLPSDRFSAERTGGSVSTLTIQRTQQEDSAVYLCASSLESRNSPLHFGNGTRLTVT.

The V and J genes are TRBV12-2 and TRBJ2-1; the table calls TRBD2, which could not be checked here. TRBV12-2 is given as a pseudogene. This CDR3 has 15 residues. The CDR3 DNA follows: TGTGCAAGTCGAATCGGACTAGCGGGCCTTAATGAGCAGTTCTTC. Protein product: CASRIGLAGLNEQFF.

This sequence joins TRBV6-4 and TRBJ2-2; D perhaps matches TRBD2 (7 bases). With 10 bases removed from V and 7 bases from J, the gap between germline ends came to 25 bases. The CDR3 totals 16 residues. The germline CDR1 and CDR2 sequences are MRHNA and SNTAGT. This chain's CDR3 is CATSSWEGGPFGELFF. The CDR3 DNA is TGTGCCACCTCGAGCTGGGAGGGGGGGCCTTTCGGGGAGCTGTTTTTT.

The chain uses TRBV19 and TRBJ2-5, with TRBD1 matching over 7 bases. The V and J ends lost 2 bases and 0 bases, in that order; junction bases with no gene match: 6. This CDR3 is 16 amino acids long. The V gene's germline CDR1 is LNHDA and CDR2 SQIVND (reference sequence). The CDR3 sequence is CASSIKGGQYQETQYF. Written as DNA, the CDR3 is TGTGCCAGTAGTATAAAAGGGGGACAGTACCAAGAGACCCAGTACTTC.

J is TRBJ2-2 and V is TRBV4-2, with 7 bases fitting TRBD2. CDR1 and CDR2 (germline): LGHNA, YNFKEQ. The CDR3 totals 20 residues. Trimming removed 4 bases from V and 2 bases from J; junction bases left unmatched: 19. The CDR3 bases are TGTGCCAGCAGCCCAGAAAGAGGCCCCACTAGCGTTATAAACACCGGGGAGCTGTTTTTT. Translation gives CASSPERGPTSVINTGELFF.

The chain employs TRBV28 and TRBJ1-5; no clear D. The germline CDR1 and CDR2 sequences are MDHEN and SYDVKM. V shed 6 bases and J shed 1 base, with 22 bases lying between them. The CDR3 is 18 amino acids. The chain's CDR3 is CASSLTFLIMGSNQPQHF. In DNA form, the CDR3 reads TGTGCCAGCAGCCTGACCTTTCTCATAATGGGCAGCAATCAGCCCCAGCATTTT. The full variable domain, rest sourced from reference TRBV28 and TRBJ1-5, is DVKVTQSSRYLVKRTGEKVFLECVQDMDHENMFWYRQDPGLGLRLIYFSYDVKMKEKGDIPEGYSVSREKKERFSLILESASTNQTSMYLCASSLTFLIMGSNQPQHFGDGTRLSIL.